This paragraph reports one T cell receptor (beta chain). Its antigen is not identified. The sample comes from a study of shared clonotypes between healthy human individuals. Across the whole study: Per donor, CD8 memory used one plate, CD8 naive used two, CD4 memory used three and CD4 naive used three.

Produced via immunoSEQ multiplex PCR; TCRdb's table is partial and in-frame only. The sample consists of 150,000 to 200,000 clones, over 85% of them appearing once. There are 17 residues in the CDR3. Per the germline V gene, CDR1 is GTSNPN and CDR2 is SVGIG (reference sequence). V was cut by 3 bases and J by 4 bases, with 23 bases left in between. Study conclusions and caveats: Among donors, clonotype sharing was expected to be affected by sequencing depth.

The sequence was obtained from a woman in her 30s in good health. This sequence joins TRBV30 and TRBJ2-3, with D possibly being TRBD2 (6 bases). Sample: naive CD4+ T cells sorted from blood. Subset described: CD45RA+ positively selected. CDR3 sequence: CAWRQDPTGEGADTQYF. The DNA of the CDR3 is TGTGCCTGGAGACAAGACCCTACGGGAGAAGGCGCAGATACGCAGTATTTT.